This T cell receptor beta chain was identified during a study of CD8 T cells in ankylosing spondylitis. Findings and limits, study-wide: Peripheral blood samples showed relatively rare disease-linked clones, and these clones were CD8+. Reactive arthritis synovial fluid and blood were previously reported to contain some motif variants. A motif of eight or nine highly homologous TCR beta variants was seen as apparently characteristic of ankylosing spondylitis blood. From matched ankylosing spondylitis synovial fluid, disease-linked clones were reportedly recovered at significantly enriched levels.

A remark on this clonotype: The target antigen is unknown.

Generation of TCR beta libraries employed quantitative 5'-RACE incorporating molecular barcodes. TCRdb used MiXCR to reprocess the 5' RACE reads, holding one entry per CDR3 protein. Counted here are some 800,000 distinct CDR3 sequences, 12% occurring once; the ten biggest clones make up around 0.51%. V was trimmed by 4 bases and J by 1 base, leaving 11 bases between them. The CDR3 is 14 residues long. Germline V CDR1 and CDR2: SGDLS, YYNGEE. The chain recombines TRBV9 with TRBJ1-1; D not resolved. The specimen sequenced was blood, either unsorted or a sorted T cell fraction (not recorded which). This sequence originates from a male donor with ankylosing spondylitis. The CDR3 spells CASSKTLANTEAFF. The DNA for the CDR3 is TGTGCCAGCAGCAAAACTTTAGCGAACACTGAAGCTTTCTTT.